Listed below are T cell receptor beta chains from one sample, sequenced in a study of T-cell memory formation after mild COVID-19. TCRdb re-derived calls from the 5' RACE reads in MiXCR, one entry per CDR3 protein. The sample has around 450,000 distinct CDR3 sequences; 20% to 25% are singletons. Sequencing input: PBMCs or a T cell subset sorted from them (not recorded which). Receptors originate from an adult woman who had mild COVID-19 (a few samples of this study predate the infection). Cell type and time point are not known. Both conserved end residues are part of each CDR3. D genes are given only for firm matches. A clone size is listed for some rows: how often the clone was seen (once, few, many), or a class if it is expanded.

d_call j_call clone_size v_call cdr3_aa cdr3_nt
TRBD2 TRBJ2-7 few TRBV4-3 CASSQERAGDREQYF TGCGCCAGCAGCCAAGAGCGAGCGGGAGATCGGGAGCAGTACTTC
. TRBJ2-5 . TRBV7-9 CASTPWGAERETQYF TGTGCCAGCACCCCCTGGGGGGCCGAAAGGGAGACCCAGTACTTC
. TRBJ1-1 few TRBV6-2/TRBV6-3 CASGPGLTEAFF TGTGCCAGCGGTCCGGGGCTCACTGAAGCTTTCTTT
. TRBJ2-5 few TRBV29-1 CSVEDGTAKETQYF TGCAGCGTTGAAGATGGGACGGCTAAAGAGACCCAGTACTTC
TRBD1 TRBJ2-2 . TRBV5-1 CASSLPRQGADGELFF TGCGCCAGCAGCTTGCCGCGACAGGGGGCGGACGGGGAGCTGTTTTTT
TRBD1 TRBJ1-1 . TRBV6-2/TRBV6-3 CASSEQTGTDTEAFF TGTGCCAGCAGTGAACAAACGGGGACAGACACTGAAGCTTTCTTT
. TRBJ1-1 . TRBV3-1 CASSQDWGSEAFF TGTGCCAGCAGCCAAGATTGGGGCAGTGAAGCTTTCTTT
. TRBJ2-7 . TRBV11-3 CASSNTPSYEQYF TGTGCCAGCAGCAACACGCCGTCCTACGAGCAGTACTTC
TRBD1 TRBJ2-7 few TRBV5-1 CASRRDRVYEQYF TGCGCCAGCAGAAGGGACAGGGTCTACGAGCAGTACTTC
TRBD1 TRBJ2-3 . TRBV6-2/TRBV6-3 CASSWTGQVTDTQYF TGTGCCAGCAGTTGGACGGGACAGGTCACAGATACGCAGTATTTT
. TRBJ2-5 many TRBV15 CATSRDRGEEETQYF TGTGCCACCAGCAGAGACAGGGGAGAAGAGGAGACCCAGTACTTC
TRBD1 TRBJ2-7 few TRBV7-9 CASSSSPGTEIYEQYF TGTGCCAGCAGTTCCAGTCCCGGGACAGAGATCTACGAGCAGTACTTC
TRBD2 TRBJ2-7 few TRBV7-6 CASTGLAGAIEQYF TGTGCCAGCACGGGACTAGCGGGAGCAATCGAGCAGTACTTC
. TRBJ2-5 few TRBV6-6 CASSYGGSFPQETQYF TGTGCCAGCAGTTACGGGGGTAGCTTTCCTCAAGAGACCCAGTACTTC
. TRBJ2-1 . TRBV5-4 CASSSGSTYNEQFF TGTGCCAGCAGCTCGGGCTCTACCTACAATGAGCAGTTCTTC
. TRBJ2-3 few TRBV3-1 CASSQGEADTQYF TGTGCCAGCAGCCAAGGGGAGGCAGATACGCAGTATTTT
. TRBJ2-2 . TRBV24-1 CATSGGTELFF TGTGCCACCAGTGGGGGAACTGAGCTGTTTTTT
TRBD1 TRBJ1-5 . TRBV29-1 CSITGVNQPQHF TGCAGTATAACAGGGGTAAATCAGCCCCAGCATTTT
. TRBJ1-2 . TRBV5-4 CASSLETGLNYGYTF TGTGCCAGCAGCTTGGAGACAGGATTGAACTATGGCTACACCTTC
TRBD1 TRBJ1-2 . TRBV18 CASSPSAGGDYGYTF TGTGCCAGCTCACCGTCAGCAGGGGGCGATTATGGCTACACCTTC
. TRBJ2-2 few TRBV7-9 CASSLEAGLNTGELFF TGTGCCAGCAGCTTAGAGGCAGGGCTGAACACCGGGGAGCTGTTTTTT
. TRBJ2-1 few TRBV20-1 CSARDPRGGEQFF TGCAGTGCTAGGGATCCTCGGGGCGGTGAGCAGTTCTTC
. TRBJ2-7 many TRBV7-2 CASSFHREQYF TGTGCCAGCAGCTTCCACAGAGAGCAGTACTTC
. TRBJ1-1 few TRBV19 CASSKHTEAFF TGTGCCAGTAGTAAGCACACTGAAGCTTTCTTT
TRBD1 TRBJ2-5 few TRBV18 CASSPTGDETQYF TGTGCCAGCTCACCAACAGGGGACGAGACCCAGTACTTC
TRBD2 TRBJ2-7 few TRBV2 CASRTPSGGSYEQYF TGTGCCAGTCGAACACCTAGCGGGGGTTCCTACGAGCAGTACTTC
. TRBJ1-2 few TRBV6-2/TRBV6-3 CASSYYPVAPDRLFYGYTF TGTGCCAGCAGTTACTATCCCGTAGCTCCGGACAGACTTTTCTATGGCTACACCTTC
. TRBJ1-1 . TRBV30 CAWTLRQTPFF TGTGCCTGGACCCTCCGACAGACGCCTTTCTTT
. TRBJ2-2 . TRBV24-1 CATSDWVGELFF TGTGCCACCAGTGATTGGGTCGGGGAGCTGTTTTTT
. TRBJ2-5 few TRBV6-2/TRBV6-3 CASSPQAETQYF TGTGCCAGCAGCCCCCAAGCAGAGACCCAGTACTTC
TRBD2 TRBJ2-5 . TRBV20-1 CSARGGSGGRETQYF TGCAGTGCTAGGGGGGGGTCCGGCGGTAGAGAGACCCAGTACTTC
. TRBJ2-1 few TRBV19 CASSALLSGNEQFF TGTGCCAGTAGTGCCCTCTTGTCGGGCAATGAGCAGTTCTTC
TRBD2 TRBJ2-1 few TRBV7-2 CASSLTTSGRLNEQFF TGTGCCAGCAGCCTCACGACTAGCGGGAGATTGAATGAGCAGTTCTTC
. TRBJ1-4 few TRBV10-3 CAIRKDSQNEKLFF TGTGCCATCAGGAAGGACAGCCAGAATGAAAAACTGTTTTTT
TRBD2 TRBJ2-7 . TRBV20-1 CSARDSGLGVYEQYF TGCAGTGCTAGAGATAGCGGGCTTGGGGTCTACGAGCAGTACTTC
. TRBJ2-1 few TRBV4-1 CASSFAEDHEQFF TGCGCCAGCAGTTTCGCGGAGGACCATGAGCAGTTCTTC
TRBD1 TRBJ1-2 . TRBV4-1 CASSGDRGYGYTF TGCGCCAGCAGCGGAGACAGGGGCTATGGCTACACCTTC
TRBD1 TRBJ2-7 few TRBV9 CASARTGSYEQYF TGTGCCAGCGCTAGGACAGGCTCTTACGAGCAGTACTTC
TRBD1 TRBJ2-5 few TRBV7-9 CASSARDRKQETQYF TGTGCCAGCAGCGCGAGGGACAGAAAGCAAGAGACCCAGTACTTC
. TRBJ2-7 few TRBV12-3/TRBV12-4 CASSSPIVYEQYF TGTGCCAGCAGTTCCCCTATTGTCTACGAGCAGTACTTC